Listed here are 20 T cell receptor beta chains from one sample, sequenced in a study of cytomegalovirus exposure and HLA in healthy donors. Primers for the PCR totalled 60 Vbeta and 13 Jbeta. Sequenced by immunoSEQ multiplex PCR; TCRdb stores in-frame clones only, minus some. This repertoire shows some 170,000 clones, 65% to 85% found once; its top ten account for about 2.6%. Sequencing was done on a sample of PBMCs. The receptors come from a female donor in good health and CMV-seronegative.

This clone was picked up one time. The genes are TRBV19 and TRBJ2-2; D remains unclear. Trimming cost V 7 bases and J 0 bases, with 9 bases left between them. Per germline, CDR1 LNHDA and CDR2 SQIVND (reference sequence). The CDR3 runs to 14 residues. The CDR3 sequence: CASMNLPNTGELFF. Written as DNA, the CDR3 is TGTGCCAGTATGAACTTACCGAACACCGGGGAGCTGTTTTTT.

This chain links TRBV2 with TRBJ2-5; 7 nucleotides match TRBD1. The J call may be faulty, since TRBJ2-7 better matches the DNA end. The germline V gene has CDR1 SNHLY and CDR2 FYNNEI. CDR3 length equals 12 residues. CDR3 sequence (DNA): TGTGCCAGCAGTACCGACAGGGCCGAGCAGTACTTC. Translation gives CASSTDRAEQYF.

The chain joins TRBV2 to TRBJ2-7; D possibly corresponds to TRBD2 (6 bases). The germline CDR1 and CDR2 sequences are SNHLY and FYNNEI. With 6 bases removed from V and 9 bases from J, the gap between germline ends came to 12 bases. The CDR3 extends over 11 amino acids. For the CDR3, the DNA is TGTGCCAGCAGCCGGGACTTTCCGCAGTACTTC. Translated: CASSRDFPQYF.

The chain carries TRBV19 and TRBJ2-7; 8 bases are shared with TRBD2. The V segment lost 2 bases and the J segment 0 bases; nucleotides outside the gene matches: 6. Germline V CDR1 and CDR2: LNHDA, SQIVND (reference sequence). This CDR3 region has 16 residues. The CDR3 here is CASSISEAGASYEQYF. For the CDR3, the DNA is TGTGCCAGTAGTATATCAGAAGCGGGGGCCTCCTACGAGCAGTACTTC. The full variable domain, its missing parts supplied by reference TRBV19 and TRBJ2-7, is DGGITQSPKYLFRKEGQNVTLSCEQNLNHDAMYWYRQDPGQGLRLIYYSQIVNDFQKGDIAEGYSVSREKKESFPLTVTSAQKNPTAFYLCASSISEAGASYEQYFGPGTRLTVT.

The chain links TRBV6-5 to TRBJ1-3; D gene unclear. Germline V lookup: CDR1 MNHEY, CDR2 SVGAGI. V was clipped by 6 bases and J by 4 bases, with 4 bases between them. The CDR3 runs 11 residues. The CDR3 region has the DNA TGTGCCAGCAGCCGGGGAAACACCATATATTTT. The encoded protein is CASSRGNTIYF.

The chain combines TRBV7-6 with TRBJ2-1; 8 bases line up with TRBD2. The germline V gene encodes CDR1 SGHVS and CDR2 FNYEAQ. The V gene end was trimmed by 4 bases and the J gene end by 0 bases; junction bases not matched to a gene: 8. The CDR3 is 17 residues long. The CDR3 region has the DNA TGTGCCAGCAGCTCCGATTTAGCGGGGAGCTCCTACAATGAGCAGTTCTTC. Its translation: CASSSDLAGSSYNEQFF.

This chain links TRBV5-1 with TRBJ2-2, with 8 bases fitting TRBD1. J was trimmed by 4 bases and V by 4 bases; bases with no gene match: 6. Germline V gene sequence: CDR1 SGHRS, CDR2 YFSETQ. The CDR3 totals 15 residues. CDR3 coding DNA: TGCGCCAGCAGCCATGGACAGGGCGGCACCGGGGAGCTGTTTTTT. Translation: CASSHGQGGTGELFF.

This clone was seen more than once but under ten times. The chain recombines TRBV2 with TRBJ1-2; 8 positions agree with TRBD1. After removal of 1 base from V and 7 bases from J, the junction contained 2 bases not matched to a gene. CDR1 is SNHLY and CDR2 is FYNNEI in the germline V gene. CDR3 length: 13 amino acids. CDR3: CASSEGTGTGYTF. The CDR3 DNA reads TGTGCCAGCAGTGAAGGGACAGGGACTGGCTACACCTTC.

This clone has just a few counts. The chain uses TRBV5-5 and TRBJ2-7; D is unclear. The CDR3 extends over 14 amino acids. Germline loops: CDR1 SGHKS, CDR2 YYEKEE (reference sequence). V lost 0 bases, J lost 1 base, and 8 bases lay in between. The CDR3 nucleotides read TGTGCCAGCAGCTTGGACGGGTTATCCTACGAGCAGTACTTC. This sequence encodes CASSLDGLSYEQYF. The variable domain in full, with the rest retrieved from reference TRBV5-5 and TRBJ2-7, is DAGVTQSPTHLIKTRGQQVTLRCSPISGHKSVSWYQQVLGQGPQFIFQYYEKEERGRGNFPDRFSARQFPNYSSELNVNALLLGDSALYLCASSLDGLSYEQYFGPGTRLTVT.

The genes are TRBV6-1 and TRBJ1-6; tentative D call: TRBD1 (6 bases). CDR1 is MNHNS and CDR2 is SASEGT in the germline V gene. The CDR3 consists of 12 residues. Between the trimmed V and J ends, which lost 7 bases and 8 bases, there was a span of 9 bases. CDR3 sequence (DNA): TGTGCCAGCACACAGGGAGATTCACCCCTCCACTTT. Its protein is CASTQGDSPLHF.

The gene calls are TRBV7-2 and TRBJ1-2, with a possible D match to TRBD1 (6 bases). From germline, CDR1 is SGHTA and CDR2 FQGNSA. This CDR3 is built from 13 residues. Trimming took off 3 bases at V and 8 bases at J, with 13 bases between the two ends. CDR3 sequence reads: CASSFKGQGGYTF. The DNA for the CDR3 is TGTGCCAGCAGCTTCAAGGGACAAGGGGGCTACACCTTC. Full variable domain (remainder filled in from reference TRBV7-2 and TRBJ1-2): GAGVSQSPSNKVTEKGKDVELRCDPISGHTALYWYRQSLGQGLEFLIYFQGNSAPDKSGLPSDRFSAERTGGSVSTLTIQRTQQEDSAVYLCASSFKGQGGYTFGSGTRLTVV.

A single count supports this clone. The rearrangement links TRBV18 to TRBJ1-6, with 8 bases identical to TRBD1. Unmatched junction bases numbered 6, after V lost 2 bases and J lost 12 bases. Germline CDR1 and CDR2: KGHSH and LQKENI. This CDR3 has 14 residues. The CDR3 bases are TGTGCCAGCTCACCATCGGCAGGGGGCTTACCCCTCCACTTT. Translation: CASSPSAGGLPLHF.

This clone was counted a few times. CDR3 nucleotide sequence: TGTGCCAGCAGTTCTCCCGGGATTCGGCGCGAGCAGTACTTC. As protein: CASSSPGIRREQYF. V gene TRBV6-5 combines with J gene TRBJ2-7, with D maybe TRBD2 (5 bases). Germline CDR1 MNHEY, CDR2 SVGAGI. The CDR3 extends over 14 amino acids. Trimming removed 4 bases from V and 6 bases from J, with 16 bases in between.

J is TRBJ2-1 and V is TRBV7-3, with 12 bases aligning to TRBD2. The CDR3 consists of 16 residues. Per germline, CDR1 SGHTA and CDR2 FQGTGA. Unmatched junction bases numbered 7, after V lost 3 bases and J lost 7 bases. In DNA, the CDR3 is TGTGCCAGCAGCTTGACTAGCGGGGGTCTTGGGAATGAGCAGTTCTTC. Its translation: CASSLTSGGLGNEQFF.

The genes are TRBV15 and TRBJ1-6, with D perhaps TRBD1 (6 bases). Trimming took off 0 bases at V and 9 bases at J, with 12 bases between the two ends. The CDR3 is made up of 15 amino acids. Germline values: CDR1 LNHNV, CDR2 YYDKDF (reference sequence). This CDR3 reads CATSREQGSASPLHF. CDR3 bases: TGTGCCACCAGCAGAGAGCAGGGGTCTGCTTCACCCCTCCACTTT.

V and J are TRBV5-5 and TRBJ1-5; 7 bases align to TRBD1. This CDR3 is 18 amino acids long. The ends lost 0 bases at V and 0 bases at J; junction bases unmatched: 9. Germline V gene lookup returns CDR1 SGHKS and CDR2 YYEKEE (reference sequence). The CDR3 coding sequence is TGTGCCAGCAGCTTGGGGCAGGGGGGCCCATATAGCAATCAGCCCCAGCATTTT. Amino acid sequence: CASSLGQGGPYSNQPQHF.

This chain joins TRBV5-1 and TRBJ2-1; 12 nucleotides agree with TRBD2. J gave up 11 bases and V 0 bases, and 3 bases lay outside the gene matches. The CDR3 totals 14 residues. Germline V gene lookup returns CDR1 SGHRS and CDR2 YFSETQ. CDR3 region: CASSLELAGGKQFF. The DNA of the CDR3 is TGCGCCAGCAGCTTGGAACTAGCGGGAGGAAAGCAGTTCTTC. The entire variable domain, with the rest obtained from reference TRBV5-1 and TRBJ2-1, is as follows: KAGVTQTPRYLIKTRGQQVTLSCSPISGHRSVSWYQQTPGQGLQFLFEYFSETQRNKGNFPGRFSGRQFSNSRSEMNVSTLELGDSALYLCASSLELAGGKQFFGPGTRLTVL.

The rearrangement links TRBV5-6 to TRBJ2-1, with TRBD2 matching 7 bases. V lost 6 bases to trimming and J lost 7 bases; unmatched junction nucleotides: 4. The germline V gene has CDR1 SGHDT and CDR2 YYEEEE. CDR3 length: 12 amino acids. The CDR3 bases are TGTGCCAGCACCTCCGGGGGGAATGAGCAGTTCTTC. Translation gives CASTSGGNEQFF.

About this clone: Other DNA sequences of this sample code for an identical CDR3. The chain has TRBV5-4 and TRBJ2-7, with D maybe TRBD2 (5 bases). Germline V gives CDR1 SGHNT, CDR2 YYREEE (reference sequence). The CDR3 sequence is 14 residues long. V was pared by 0 bases and J by 0 bases, with 7 bases between. CDR3 nucleotide sequence: TGTGCCAGCAGCTTGGGACGGGGCTCCTACGAGCAGTACTTC. It translates to CASSLGRGSYEQYF.

The CDR3 loop reads CASSLDRGRRETQYF. CDR3 nucleotide sequence: TGTGCCAGCAGTTTGGACAGGGGGCGTAGGGAGACCCAGTACTTC. The rearrangement links TRBV28 to TRBJ2-5; 11 bases agree with TRBD1. J was trimmed by 5 bases and V by 3 bases; bases with no gene match: 5. Germline CDR1 MDHEN, CDR2 SYDVKM. There are 15 residues in the CDR3.